Ten or more counts support the clone carrying this TCR beta chain. What it binds is unknown. Germline loops: CDR1 MNHEY, CDR2 SVGEGT. This CDR3 contains 14 residues. The germline V and J ends were trimmed by 6 bases and 2 bases, with 11 bases remaining between them. This sample is drawn from a study of early T cells in non-severe SARS-CoV-2 infection. The study's findings and limits: Matches to VDJdb favored anti-spike CD8 responses and missed private and CD4 specificities.

Individual cDNA molecules each received unique molecular identifiers attached to them. TCRdb ran MiXCR on the 5' RACE reads and lists one entry per CDR3 protein. This sample carries 35,000 to 45,000 distinct CDR3 sequences, approximately 5.9% of them seen once, and the ten largest clones take 7.5% to 8.5%. The sample consisted of whole blood, taken at baseline. The V and J genes are TRBV6-2 or TRBV6-3 and TRBJ2-4; D is possibly TRBD1 (6 bases). The receptor comes from an adult who was a healthcare worker with PCR-confirmed SARS-CoV-2 infection or an uninfected control (not recorded which). The CDR3 sequence: CASRLDRTKNIQYF. Here the CDR3 DNA reads TGTGCCAGCAGACTGGACAGAACCAAAAACATTCAGTACTTC.